This T cell receptor (beta chain) emerged from a study of T cell responses to AZD1222 COVID-19 vaccine. Notes on the study in general: Mapped onto spike, vaccine-associated CD4 TCRs spanned it and were dominant at 160-218 and 743-854. Rises in breadth and depth of Spike-specific TCRs came after two AZD1222 doses. Donors were mostly white British, more females; clonal diversity possibly underestimated. Reports say nearly half of spike-specific TCRs go after unmutated variant regions.

Clones were read by immunoSEQ multiplex PCR, and TCRdb kept only the in-frame ones, dropping some. This sample has about 170,000 clones, with around 90% found just once. Worth noting for this clone: Its target is unknown.

Germline CDR1 GTSNPN, CDR2 SVGIG (reference sequence). This CDR3 comprises 15 residues. V trimming: 3 bases; J trimming: 0 bases; junction bases outside the gene matches: 2. The J gene is TRBJ2-5, the V gene TRBV30; 12 nucleotides line up with TRBD2. This TCR was recovered from an adult in good health. The material sequenced was peripheral blood, taken on day 0 of AZD1222 vaccination. The CDR3 region is CAWRRLAGDQETQYF. In DNA form, the CDR3 reads TGTGCCTGGAGACGACTAGCGGGAGACCAAGAGACCCAGTACTTC.